The T cell receptor (beta chain) described here comes from a study of patients and donors after allogeneic stem cell transplantation. TCRdb reprocessed the RT-PCR reads via MiXCR and lists one record per CDR3 protein. In the table there are 37,000 or so distinct CDR3 sequences, roughly 30% of which are singletons. This clonotype was counted once. The germline V and J ends were trimmed by 2 bases and 7 bases, with 12 bases remaining between them. Germline lookup yields CDR1 MNHNY and CDR2 SVGAGI (reference sequence). This CDR3 is built from 15 residues. The rearrangement joins TRBV6-6 to TRBJ1-6; D ambiguous. The source is a human donor who was either an allogeneic HSCT recipient or a stem cell or donor lymphocyte infusion donor (not recorded which). It is not recorded whose cells these are; they may come from a transplant donor. What was sequenced was blood, either unsorted or a sorted T cell fraction (not recorded which). In DNA, the CDR3 is TGTGCCAGCAGTTACCGGCCACTGGGAAATTCACCCCTCCACTTT. The encoded protein is CASSYRPLGNSPLHF.